This record covers a single T cell receptor (beta chain). Its antigen is unidentified. The entry originates in a study of cytomegalovirus exposure and HLA in healthy donors. Overall study findings and caveats: Certain sequence variants were highly shared and formed a cluster, and this cluster was likely a sequencing artifact. According to a later analysis, most TCR beta chains associated with CMV appeared HLA-restricted.

The donors gave bone marrow, and they were healthy. The CDR3 extends over 12 amino acids. V lost 1 base and J lost 5, with 6 bases in between. Germline V CDR1 and CDR2: SGHRS, YFSETQ. A multiplex PCR was run with 60 Vbeta primers and 13 Jbeta primers. Here immunoSEQ multiplex PCR was the method, and the copy in TCRdb shows in-frame clones only, minus some. The sample records 150,000 to 200,000 clones, 65% to 85% being singletons. The rearrangement links TRBV5-1 to TRBJ2-5; a possible D gene is TRBD1 (6 bases). Specimen: PBMCs. This clonotype was obtained from a boy aged 2 to 9 in good health and CMV-seronegative. The CDR3 DNA follows: TGCGCCAGCAGCTTGACAGGGGAGACCCAGTACTTC. This translates into CASSLTGETQYF. The full variable domain, rest sourced from reference TRBV5-1 and TRBJ2-5, is KAGVTQTPRYLIKTRGQQVTLSCSPISGHRSVSWYQQTPGQGLQFLFEYFSETQRNKGNFPGRFSGRQFSNSRSEMNVSTLELGDSALYLCASSLTGETQYFGPGTRLLVL.